What follows are 32 T cell receptor beta chains derived from one specimen sequenced in a study of control samples from healthy donors and cancer patients (dated by TCRdb to about 2020). Library preparation used the immunoSEQ multiplex PCR assay. TCRdb holds this immuneACCESS table with in-frame rearrangements only. Some clones are missing; in checked studies, unresolved V genes explain under half, and the rest has no known cause. Within this sample are approximately 94,000 clones, with roughly 90% of them counted one time only. Over 15% of the sample comes from the top ten. The material sequenced was blood. These receptors were obtained from a woman aged 50 to 60 in good health.

This chain joins TRBV19 and TRBJ1-3; the match to TRBD1 covers 8 bases. CDR1 and CDR2 (germline): LNHDA, SQIVND (reference sequence). J lost 11 bases, V lost 7 bases, and 13 bases had no gene match. The CDR3 loop spans 14 amino acids. The CDR3 DNA reads as TGTGCCAGTACCCCGGACAGGGTGGAGGGCGCCATATATTTT. Protein sequence: CASTPDRVEGAIYF.

The chain employs TRBV4-3 and TRBJ2-1; either TRBD1 or TRBD2 may supply D (6 bases each). In germline, CDR1 is LGHNA, CDR2 YSLEER. The germline V and J ends were trimmed by 0 bases and 6 bases, with 9 bases remaining between them. This CDR3 is built from 14 residues. The CDR3 protein is CASSQDRGPNEQFF. The CDR3 DNA reads as TGCGCCAGCAGCCAAGACCGGGGGCCCAATGAGCAGTTCTTC.

The rearrangement joins TRBV20-1 to TRBJ1-1; D is uncertain. Between the trimmed V and J ends, which lost 3 bases and 4 bases, there was a span of 15 bases. In germline, CDR1 is DFQATT, CDR2 SNEGSKA (reference sequence). There are 14 residues in the CDR3. The CDR3 protein is CSASPGDKATEAFF. DNA for the CDR3: TGCAGTGCTAGTCCCGGGGATAAGGCCACTGAAGCTTTCTTT.

The chain recombines TRBV6-5 with TRBJ1-1; TRBD1 might be the D (5 bases). This CDR3 contains 14 residues. The V end was cut by 4 bases, the J end by 1 base, with 10 bases between. The germline V gene encodes CDR1 MNHEY and CDR2 SVGAGI. The CDR3 DNA follows: TGTGCCAGCAGTTGGGGCGGGGAGAACACTGAAGCTTTCTTT. Translation: CASSWGGENTEAFF.

The chain has TRBV29-1 and TRBJ2-7; maybe TRBD2 (6 bases). The CDR3 consists of 11 residues. The germline gives CDR1 SQVTM, CDR2 ANQGSEA. V lost 3 bases, J lost 6 bases, and 9 bases lay in between. The CDR3 spells CSVERDSEQYV. The CDR3 DNA sequence: TGCAGCGTTGAGAGGGACTCCGAGCAGTACGTC.

The chain carries TRBV29-1 and TRBJ1-2, with a tentative D call TRBD1 (6 bases). This CDR3 region has 13 residues. CDR1 and CDR2 (germline): SQVTM, ANQGSEA. The ends were cut back, 5 bases at V and 6 bases at J, with 16 bases in the middle. CDR3 residues: CSVPLRGAHGYTF. The CDR3, as DNA: TGCAGCGTTCCCCTTAGGGGGGCCCATGGCTACACCTTC.

The chain employs TRBV27 and TRBJ2-6, with D hard to call. The CDR3 spans 15 residues. V dropped 6 bases and J dropped 2 bases, with 11 bases sitting between them. Germline CDR1 and CDR2: MNHEY and SMNVEV (reference sequence). The CDR3 loop reads CASSQLAAGANVLTF. The CDR3 nucleotides read TGTGCCAGCAGCCAGCTGGCGGCTGGGGCCAACGTCCTGACTTTC.

CDR3: CSARPGTAFF. As DNA, the CDR3 is TGCAGTGCTAGACCGGGGACTGCTTTCTTT. The rearrangement joins TRBV20-1 to TRBJ1-1; D may be TRBD1 (5 bases). The germline CDR1 and CDR2 sequences are DFQATT and SNEGSKA (reference sequence). Trimming took off 2 bases at V and 11 bases at J, with 9 bases between the two ends. The CDR3 covers 10 residues.

This chain connects TRBV5-1 to TRBJ2-1; TRBD2 aligns across 7 bases. The CDR3 sequence is 14 residues long. CDR1 is SGHRS, CDR2 YFSETQ, per germline. V was pared by 7 bases and J by 7 bases, with 11 bases of the junction left unmatched. Written as DNA, the CDR3 is TGCGCCAGCGGCGACGTCCAGGGAGGGAATGAGCAGTTCTTC. Translated, it gives CASGDVQGGNEQFF.

The chain couples TRBV19 to TRBJ2-7; D is unresolved. Germline V gene sequence: CDR1 LNHDA, CDR2 SQIVND (reference sequence). V lost 5 bases to trimming and J lost 2 bases, with 10 bases between them. The CDR3 totals 13 residues. CDR3 nucleotide sequence: TGTGCCAGTAGTCTAACATCGGCCTACGAGCAGTACTTC. Translating it yields CASSLTSAYEQYF.

V usage is TRBV6-4 and J usage is TRBJ2-3; 7 nucleotides agree with TRBD2. J lost 4 bases, V lost 2 bases, and 6 bases had no gene match. This CDR3 is built from 15 residues. Germline V CDR1 and CDR2: MRHNA, SNTAGT. For the CDR3, the DNA is TGTGCCAGCAGTGACGGCGGGAGTGGGTCAGATACGCAGTATTTT. As protein: CASSDGGSGSDTQYF.

The chain joins TRBV5-1 to TRBJ2-5; TRBD1 is a possible D gene (6 bases). V dropped 7 bases and J dropped 2 bases, with 15 bases sitting between them. The germline gives CDR1 SGHRS, CDR2 YFSETQ. CDR3 length: 14 residues. This CDR3 is CASRNARGQETQYF. The CDR3 nucleotides are TGCGCCAGCCGGAACGCCAGGGGACAAGAGACCCAGTACTTC.

The chain couples TRBV6-4 to TRBJ1-4, with D uncertain. This CDR3 contains 11 residues. Germline CDR1 is MRHNA and CDR2 is SNTAGT. V was shortened by 9 bases and J by 8 bases, with 10 bases between the two germline ends. The CDR3, as DNA: TGTGCCAGTCCACAAGGGGAAAAACTGTTTTTT. Translating it yields CASPQGEKLFF.

The genes are TRBV27 and TRBJ1-2; tentatively, D is TRBD1 (6 bases). Trimming stripped 6 bases from V and 4 bases from J, with 15 bases between. This CDR3 is built from 14 residues. From germline, CDR1 is MNHEY and CDR2 SMNVEV (reference sequence). The CDR3 DNA follows: TGTGCCAGCAGCCTACTAGGGGGGGGCTATGGCTACACCTTC. Its translation: CASSLLGGGYGYTF.

The chain links TRBV2 to TRBJ2-1, with 9 bases lining up with TRBD1. Germline V gene lookup returns CDR1 SNHLY and CDR2 FYNNEI. The CDR3 contains 15 residues. J was trimmed by 3 bases and V by 4 bases; bases with no gene match: 4. As DNA, the CDR3 is TGTGCCAGCAGTGCCGGGACAGGGTACTACAATGAGCAGTTCTTC. This codes for CASSAGTGYYNEQFF.

The chain links TRBV5-1 to TRBJ1-1; D uncertain. Germline values: CDR1 SGHRS, CDR2 YFSETQ. Trimming stripped 7 bases from V and 1 base from J, with 11 bases between. The CDR3 extends over 13 amino acids. CDR3 in DNA: TGCGCCAGCGCTGAATACGGGAACACTGAAGCTTTCTTT. It codes for CASAEYGNTEAFF.

A few counts support this clone. Other DNA sequences within the sample encode an identical CDR3. This chain connects TRBV6-2 or TRBV6-3 to TRBJ2-7; no reliable D call. Germline CDR1 is MNHEY and CDR2 is SVGEGT. The CDR3 spans 13 residues. Trimming cost V 2 bases and J 4 bases, with 9 bases left between them. The CDR3: CASSYLSVYEQYF. The CDR3 nucleotides read TGTGCCAGCAGTTACCTAAGCGTATACGAGCAGTACTTC.

Note on this clone: Different DNA sequences within this sample yield the same CDR3. CDR3 loop: CASSPGQGETQYF. CDR3 DNA: TGTGCCAGCTCTCCGGGACAGGGGGAGACCCAGTACTTC. The genes are TRBV18 and TRBJ2-5, with 10 bases fitting TRBD1. In germline, CDR1 is KGHSH, CDR2 LQKENI. The CDR3 totals 13 residues. Unmatched junction bases numbered 3, after V lost 6 bases and J lost 5 bases.

This rearrangement joins TRBV6-5 to TRBJ1-5, with 7 bases lining up with TRBD1. Trimming took 7 bases from V and 4 from J; bases not matched to a gene: 10. The CDR3 is made up of 15 amino acids. CDR1 is MNHEY and CDR2 is SVGAGI in the germline V gene. The CDR3 nucleotides are TGTGCCAGCACCATTGACAGGGTCCGGAATCAGCCCCAGCATTTT. It codes for CASTIDRVRNQPQHF.

This chain joins TRBV27 and TRBJ1-4; the D gene is possibly TRBD1 (5 bases). The CDR3 totals 14 residues. CDR1 MNHEY and CDR2 SMNVEV come from the germline V gene (reference sequence). Trimming took 4 bases from V and 3 from J, leaving 9 bases between them. In DNA, the CDR3 is TGTGCCAGCAGTTGGGGGGTTGCTAATGAAAAACTGTTTTTT. Encoded protein: CASSWGVANEKLFF.

This clone was detected only once. The chain uses TRBV7-8 and TRBJ2-5, with 7 bases lining up with TRBD2. V lost 5 bases to trimming and J lost 4 bases; unmatched junction nucleotides: 7. Germline CDR1 reads SGHVS; CDR2 reads FQNEAQ. The CDR3 has 14 amino acids. The CDR3, as DNA: TGTGCCAGCAGCCACGGAGGGAGGGGAGAGACCCAGTACTTC. This codes for CASSHGGRGETQYF.

This clone was counted many times. V usage is TRBV9 and J usage is TRBJ2-3; 12 bases agree with TRBD2. This CDR3 spans 16 amino acids. The V gene's germline CDR1 is SGDLS and CDR2 YYNGEE. V lost 3 bases, J lost 2 bases, and 4 bases stayed unmatched. Here the CDR3 reads CASSAGTSGFTDTQYF. CDR3 in DNA: TGTGCCAGCAGCGCCGGGACTAGCGGGTTCACAGATACGCAGTATTTT.

This sequence joins TRBV10-3 and TRBJ1-1; D uncertain. The CDR3 is made up of 13 amino acids. Per the germline V gene, CDR1 is ENHRY and CDR2 is SYGVKD. V lost 8 bases to trimming and J lost 1 base, with 11 bases between them. CDR3 in DNA: TGTGCCATCCTAGCCCAGGAGAACACTGAAGCTTTCTTT. Residues: CAILAQENTEAFF.

This chain joins TRBV5-6 and TRBJ2-3; D is perhaps TRBD2 (6 bases). The CDR3 contains 17 residues. V was pared by 1 base and J by 2 bases, with 17 bases between. Germline lookup yields CDR1 SGHDT and CDR2 YYEEEE. The CDR3 DNA sequence: TGTGCCAGCAGCTTGTTTCTGCGCCGGGAGAACACAGATACGCAGTATTTT. Protein product: CASSLFLRRENTDTQYF.

The chain recombines TRBV27 with TRBJ1-4; the D gene is possibly TRBD1 (5 bases). The CDR3 contains 16 residues. Germline V gene lookup returns CDR1 MNHEY and CDR2 SMNVEV (reference sequence). V was shortened by 0 bases and J by 5 bases, with 13 bases between the two germline ends. CDR3 sequence (DNA): TGTGCCAGCAGTTTATCCGGGATGGGGGTAAATGAAAAACTGTTTTTT. Protein product: CASSLSGMGVNEKLFF.

This sequence joins TRBV19 and TRBJ1-2; weak D call: TRBD1 (5 bases). This CDR3 has 12 residues. Trimming shortened V by 5 bases and J by 7 bases, and 11 bases separated the two germline ends. Germline V CDR1 and CDR2: LNHDA, SQIVND (reference sequence). In DNA form, the CDR3 reads TGTGCCAGTAGTTCCCGTGGGGGTGGCTACACCTTC. It codes for CASSSRGGGYTF.

This chain connects TRBV5-4 to TRBJ2-5; 9 bases line up with TRBD2. V shed 7 bases and J 3 bases; nucleotides not matched to a gene: 13. The germline V gene has CDR1 SGHNT and CDR2 YYREEE (reference sequence). CDR3 length equals 16 residues. The CDR3 DNA sequence: TGTGCCAGCGGTCCCGCTAGCGGGGCATCAGAAGAGACCCAGTACTTC. The encoded protein is CASGPASGASEETQYF.

CDR3 in DNA: TGTGCCAGTGATCAAACGGGACGGCGGAATGAGCAGTTCTTC. Translated, it gives CASDQTGRRNEQFF. The rearrangement uses TRBV19 and TRBJ2-1; either TRBD1 or TRBD2 may fit D (5 bases each). Trimming stripped 8 bases from V and 7 bases from J, with 18 bases between. The germline V gene has CDR1 LNHDA and CDR2 SQIVND (reference sequence). The CDR3 is 14 amino acids.

On this clone itself: Other nucleotide sequences from this sample produce the same CDR3. The V and J genes are TRBV7-2 and TRBJ1-3; D unresolved. Trimming cost V 2 bases and J 2 bases, with 1 base left between them. Per the germline V gene, CDR1 is SGHTA and CDR2 is FQGNSA. This CDR3 has 12 residues. CDR3 residues: CASSLTGNTIYF. For the CDR3, the DNA is TGTGCCAGCAGCTTAACTGGAAACACCATATATTTT.

This chain links TRBV3-1 (or the pseudogene TRBV3-2) with TRBJ2-1, with TRBD2 as a possible D gene (6 bases). CDR3 length: 14 residues. Germline CDR1 is LGHDT and CDR2 is YNNKEL (reference sequence). V lost 0 bases, J lost 4 bases, and 7 bases lay in between. CDR3 sequence (DNA): TGTGCCAGCAGCCAAGACGCGGGATACAATGAGCAGTTCTTC. Translating it yields CASSQDAGYNEQFF.

The chain has TRBV19 and TRBJ1-3; D ambiguous. The CDR3 extends over 15 amino acids. V lost 3 bases to trimming and J lost 0 bases, with 9 bases between them. Germline V gene sequence: CDR1 LNHDA, CDR2 SQIVND (reference sequence). CDR3 DNA sequence: TGTGCCAGTAGTATCGGACGCCGCTCTGGAAACACCATATATTTT. Protein: CASSIGRRSGNTIYF.

The V call is TRBV6-5, the J call TRBJ2-2; D might be TRBD1 (5 bases). Germline assignment: CDR1 MNHEY and CDR2 SVGAGI. V was trimmed by 7 bases and J by 8 bases, leaving 11 bases between them. The CDR3 extends over 12 amino acids. CDR3 residues: CASKLAGGELFF. CDR3 bases: TGTGCCAGCAAGCTCGCAGGGGGGGAGCTGTTTTTT.